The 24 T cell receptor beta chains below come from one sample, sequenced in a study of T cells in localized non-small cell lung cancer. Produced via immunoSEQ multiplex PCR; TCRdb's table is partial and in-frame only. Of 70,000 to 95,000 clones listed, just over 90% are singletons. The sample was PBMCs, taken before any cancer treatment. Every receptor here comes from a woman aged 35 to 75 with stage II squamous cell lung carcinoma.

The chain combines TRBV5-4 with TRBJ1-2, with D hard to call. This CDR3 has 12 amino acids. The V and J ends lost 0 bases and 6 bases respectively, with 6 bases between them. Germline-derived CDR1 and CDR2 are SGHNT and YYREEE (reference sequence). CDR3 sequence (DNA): TGTGCCAGCAGCTTGGAAAGTCATGGCTACACCTTC. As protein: CASSLESHGYTF.

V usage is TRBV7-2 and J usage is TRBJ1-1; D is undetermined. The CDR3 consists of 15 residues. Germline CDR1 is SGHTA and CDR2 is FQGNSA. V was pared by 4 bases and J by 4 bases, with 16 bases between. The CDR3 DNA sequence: TGTGCCAGCAGCTCGGAAAGGCTAATCAGCACTGAAGCTTTCTTT. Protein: CASSSERLISTEAFF.

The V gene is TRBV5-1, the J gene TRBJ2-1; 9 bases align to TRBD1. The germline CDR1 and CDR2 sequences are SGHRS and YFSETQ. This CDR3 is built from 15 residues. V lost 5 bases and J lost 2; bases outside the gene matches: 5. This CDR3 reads CASRATGGTYNEQFF. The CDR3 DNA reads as TGCGCCAGCAGAGCAACAGGGGGCACCTACAATGAGCAGTTCTTC.

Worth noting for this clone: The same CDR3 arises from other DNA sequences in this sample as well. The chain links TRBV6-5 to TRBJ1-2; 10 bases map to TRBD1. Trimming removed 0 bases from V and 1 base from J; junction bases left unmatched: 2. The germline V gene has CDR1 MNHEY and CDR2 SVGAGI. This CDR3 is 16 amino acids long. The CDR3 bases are TGTGCCAGCAGTTACTCGAGGACAGGGGGTAACTATGGCTACACCTTC. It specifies CASSYSRTGGNYGYTF.

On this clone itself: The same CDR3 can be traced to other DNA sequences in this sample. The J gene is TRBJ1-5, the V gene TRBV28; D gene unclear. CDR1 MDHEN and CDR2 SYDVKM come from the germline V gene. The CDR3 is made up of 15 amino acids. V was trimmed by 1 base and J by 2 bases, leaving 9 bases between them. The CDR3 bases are TGTGCCAGCAGTTTATCCCTTGCGGGCAATCAGCCCCAGCATTTT. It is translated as CASSLSLAGNQPQHF.

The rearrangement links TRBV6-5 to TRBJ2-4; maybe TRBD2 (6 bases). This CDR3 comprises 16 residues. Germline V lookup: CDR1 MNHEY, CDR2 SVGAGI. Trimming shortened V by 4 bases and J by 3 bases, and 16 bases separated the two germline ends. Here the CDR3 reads CASSFLGGAGKNIQYF. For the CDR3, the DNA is TGTGCCAGCAGTTTCCTGGGCGGGGCGGGCAAAAACATTCAGTACTTC.

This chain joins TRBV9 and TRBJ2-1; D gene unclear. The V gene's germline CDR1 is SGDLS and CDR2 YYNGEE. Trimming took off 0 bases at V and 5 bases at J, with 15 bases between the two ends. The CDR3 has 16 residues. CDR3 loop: CASSVAGSRPNNEQFF. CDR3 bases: TGTGCCAGCAGCGTAGCTGGATCCAGGCCTAACAATGAGCAGTTCTTC. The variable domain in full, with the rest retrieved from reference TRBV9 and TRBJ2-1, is DSGVTQTPKHLITATGQRVTLRCSPRSGDLSVYWYQQSLDQGLQFLIQYYNGEERAKGNILERFSAQQFPDLHSELNLSSLELGDSALYFCASSVAGSRPNNEQFFGPGTRLTVL.

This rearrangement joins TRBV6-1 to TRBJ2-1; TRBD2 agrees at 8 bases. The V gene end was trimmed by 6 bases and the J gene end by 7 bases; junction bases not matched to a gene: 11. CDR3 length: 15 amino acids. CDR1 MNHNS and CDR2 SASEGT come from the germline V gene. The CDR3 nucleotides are TGTGCCAGCAGCGTGCAAGGTAGCGGGAAAAATGAGCAGTTCTTC. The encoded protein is CASSVQGSGKNEQFF.

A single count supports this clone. The DNA for the CDR3 is TGTGCCAGCAACTACCCCCCTGGAAACACCATATATTTT. Its protein product is CASNYPPGNTIYF. V and J are TRBV5-5 and TRBJ1-3, with D unclear. CDR1 SGHKS and CDR2 YYEKEE come from the germline V gene (reference sequence). The CDR3 spans 13 residues. V gave up 6 bases and J gave up 2 bases, with 9 bases separating them. Combining the CDR3 with reference TRBV5-5 and TRBJ1-3 gives the whole variable domain DAGVTQSPTHLIKTRGQQVTLRCSPISGHKSVSWYQQVLGQGPQFIFQYYEKEERGRGNFPDRFSARQFPNYSSELNVNALLLGDSALYLCASNYPPGNTIYFGEGSWLTVV.

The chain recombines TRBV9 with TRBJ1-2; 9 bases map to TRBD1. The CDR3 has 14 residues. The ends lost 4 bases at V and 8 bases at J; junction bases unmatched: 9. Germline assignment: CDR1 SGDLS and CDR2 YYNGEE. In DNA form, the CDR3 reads TGTGCCAGCAGCCCTGGGGACAGGGTGTTGGGCTACACCTTC. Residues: CASSPGDRVLGYTF.

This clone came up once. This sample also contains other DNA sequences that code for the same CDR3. The CDR3 coding sequence is TGTGCCAGCAGGGACTCCTACGAGCAGTACTTC. Translation gives CASRDSYEQYF. This chain links TRBV2 with TRBJ2-7, with D uncertain. V gave up 6 bases and J gave up 0 bases, with 3 bases separating them. CDR3 length equals 11 residues. CDR1 SNHLY and CDR2 FYNNEI come from the germline V gene. Combining the CDR3 with reference TRBV2 and TRBJ2-7 gives the whole variable domain EPEVTQTPSHQVTQMGQEVILRCVPISNHLYFYWYRQILGQKVEFLVSFYNNEISEKSEIFDDQFSVERPDGSNFTLKIRSTKLEDSAMYFCASRDSYEQYFGPGTRLTVT.

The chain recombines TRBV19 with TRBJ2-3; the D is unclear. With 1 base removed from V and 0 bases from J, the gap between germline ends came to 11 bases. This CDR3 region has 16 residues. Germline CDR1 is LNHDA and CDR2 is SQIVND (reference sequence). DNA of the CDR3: TGTGCCAGTAGTATAGGGATGGTACCAAGCACAGATACGCAGTATTTT. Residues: CASSIGMVPSTDTQYF.

CDR3 sequence reads: CASSPLLPWGNEQFF. As DNA, the CDR3 is TGTGCCAGCTCACCTTTGCTCCCTTGGGGGAATGAGCAGTTCTTC. The V gene is TRBV18, the J gene TRBJ2-1, with D tentatively TRBD1 or TRBD2 (5 bases each). The V gene lost 3 bases and the J gene lost 7 bases, with 16 bases spanning the gap. Germline CDR1 KGHSH, CDR2 LQKENI. There are 15 residues in the CDR3.

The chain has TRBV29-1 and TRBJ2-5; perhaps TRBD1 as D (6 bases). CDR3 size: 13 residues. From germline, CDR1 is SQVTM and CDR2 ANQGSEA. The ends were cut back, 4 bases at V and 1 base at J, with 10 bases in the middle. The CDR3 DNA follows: TGCAGCGTTGTTTCGGACAGCCAAGAGACCCAGTACTTC. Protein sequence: CSVVSDSQETQYF.

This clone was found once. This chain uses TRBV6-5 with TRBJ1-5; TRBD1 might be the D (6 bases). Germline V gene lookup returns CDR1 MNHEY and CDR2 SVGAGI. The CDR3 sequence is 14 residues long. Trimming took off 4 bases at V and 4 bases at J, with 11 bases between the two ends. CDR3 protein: CASSSSGTNQPQHF. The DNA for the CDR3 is TGTGCCAGCAGTTCGTCAGGGACAAATCAGCCCCAGCATTTT.

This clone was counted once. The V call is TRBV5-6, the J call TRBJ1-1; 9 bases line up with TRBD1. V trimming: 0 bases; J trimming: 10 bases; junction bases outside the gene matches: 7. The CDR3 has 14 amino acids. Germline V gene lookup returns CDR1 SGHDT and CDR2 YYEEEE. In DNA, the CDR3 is TGTGCCAGCAGCTTGGAGGGGGACAGGGTGGTAGCTTTCTTT. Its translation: CASSLEGDRVVAFF.

CDR3 in amino acids: CASSPGQGVSNTEAFF. CDR3 nucleotide sequence: TGTGCCAGCAGCCCCGGACAGGGGGTCTCGAACACTGAAGCTTTCTTT. The J gene is TRBJ1-1, the V gene TRBV5-5; TRBD1 matches 10 bases. V lost 4 bases to trimming and J lost 1 base; unmatched junction nucleotides: 7. Per the germline V gene, CDR1 is SGHKS and CDR2 is YYEKEE (reference sequence). This CDR3 contains 16 residues.

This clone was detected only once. Here the CDR3 DNA reads TGTGCCAGCAGCTTAGGGCTAGCGGGAGGTAGTCGTCGGTACGAGCAGTACTTC. Translated, it gives CASSLGLAGGSRRYEQYF. The chain uses TRBV11-2 and TRBJ2-7; 11 bases are shared with TRBD2. CDR1 and CDR2 (germline): SGHAT, FQNNGV. The ends lost 1 base at V and 4 bases at J; junction bases unmatched: 12. The CDR3 contains 18 residues. Using reference TRBV11-2 and TRBJ2-7 for the parts outside the CDR3, the full variable domain is EAGVAQSPRYKIIEKRQSVAFWCNPISGHATLYWYQQILGQGPKLLIQFQNNGVVDDSQLPKDRFSAERLKGVDSTLKIQPAKLEDSAVYLCASSLGLAGGSRRYEQYFGPGTRLTVT.

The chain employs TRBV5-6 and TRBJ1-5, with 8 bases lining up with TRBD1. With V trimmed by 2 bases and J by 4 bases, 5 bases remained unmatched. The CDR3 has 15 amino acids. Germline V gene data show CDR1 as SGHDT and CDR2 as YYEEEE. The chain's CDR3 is CASSFGQGLNQPQHF. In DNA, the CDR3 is TGTGCCAGCAGCTTCGGACAGGGCCTGAATCAGCCCCAGCATTTT.

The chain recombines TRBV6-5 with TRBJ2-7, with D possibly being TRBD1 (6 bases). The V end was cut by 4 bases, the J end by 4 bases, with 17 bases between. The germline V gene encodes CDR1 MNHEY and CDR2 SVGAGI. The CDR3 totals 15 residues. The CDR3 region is CASSSSRYQGYEQYF. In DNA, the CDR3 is TGTGCCAGCAGTTCTTCTCGTTACCAGGGGTACGAGCAGTACTTC.

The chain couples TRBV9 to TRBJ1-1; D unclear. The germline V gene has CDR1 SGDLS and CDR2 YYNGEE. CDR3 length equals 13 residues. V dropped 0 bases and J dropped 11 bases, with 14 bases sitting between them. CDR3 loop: CASSVGEGGSAFF. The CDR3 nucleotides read TGTGCCAGCAGCGTAGGGGAGGGCGGTAGCGCTTTCTTT.

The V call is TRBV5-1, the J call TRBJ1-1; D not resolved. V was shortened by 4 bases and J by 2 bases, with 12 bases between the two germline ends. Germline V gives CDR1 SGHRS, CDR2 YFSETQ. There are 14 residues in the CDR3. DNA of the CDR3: TGCGCCAGCAGCCCGCGGACGGGAAACACTGAAGCTTTCTTT. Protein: CASSPRTGNTEAFF. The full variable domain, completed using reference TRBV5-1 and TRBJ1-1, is KAGVTQTPRYLIKTRGQQVTLSCSPISGHRSVSWYQQTPGQGLQFLFEYFSETQRNKGNFPGRFSGRQFSNSRSEMNVSTLELGDSALYLCASSPRTGNTEAFFGQGTRLTVV.

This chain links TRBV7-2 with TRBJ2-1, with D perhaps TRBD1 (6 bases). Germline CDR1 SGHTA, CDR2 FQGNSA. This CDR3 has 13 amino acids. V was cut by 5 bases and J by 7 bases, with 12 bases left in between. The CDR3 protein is CASSPQGQNEQFF. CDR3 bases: TGTGCCAGCAGCCCCCAGGGGCAGAATGAGCAGTTCTTC.

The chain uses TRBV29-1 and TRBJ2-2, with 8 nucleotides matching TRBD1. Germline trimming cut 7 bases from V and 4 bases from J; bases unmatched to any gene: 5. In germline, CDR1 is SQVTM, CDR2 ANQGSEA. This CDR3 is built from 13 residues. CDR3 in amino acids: CSATGQVTGELFF. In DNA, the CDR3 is TGCAGCGCCACGGGACAGGTCACCGGGGAGCTGTTTTTT.